Following are 20 T cell receptor beta chains from one sample sequenced in a study of graft-versus-host responses after intestinal transplantation. Data came from immunoSEQ multiplex PCR; TCRdb stores just in-frame clones and leaves some out. The table shows around 19,000 clones, with over 35% occurring only once. Source: alloreactive CD4+ T cells from a mixed lymphocyte reaction culture, taken before intestinal transplant. Subset defined: CFSE-low proliferating T cells sorted from approximately 6-day pre-transplant mixed lymphocyte reaction (GvH or HvG direction). These TCRs come from a human patient who received an intestinal transplant.

This chain connects TRBV28 to TRBJ2-5; 10 bases line up with TRBD1. The J call may be mistaken, given a closer DNA end match to TRBJ2-7. The length of the CDR3 is 15 residues. Looked up from germline, CDR1 is MDHEN and CDR2 is SYDVKM. CDR3 residues: CASSPSGQGRYEQYF. CDR3 DNA sequence: TGTGCCAGCAGTCCCTCGGGACAGGGGCGGTACGAGCAGTACTTC.

The rearrangement links TRBV4-1 to TRBJ1-1; no reliable D call. The CDR3 has 17 residues. The V and J ends lost 4 bases and 0 bases respectively, with 18 bases between them. The V gene's germline CDR1 is MGHRA and CDR2 YSYEKL. The CDR3 reads CASSRPRSGSMNTEAFF. CDR3 coding DNA: TGCGCCAGCAGCCGACCAAGAAGTGGTAGCATGAACACTGAAGCTTTCTTT.

The rearrangement joins TRBV7-9 to TRBJ2-4; D possibly corresponds to TRBD1 (6 bases). In germline, CDR1 is SEHNR, CDR2 FQNEAQ (reference sequence). The CDR3 spans 14 residues. The ends were cut back, 7 bases at V and 2 bases at J, with 12 bases in the middle. The CDR3 loop reads CASIDTGTKNIQYF. As DNA, the CDR3 is TGTGCCAGCATAGACACAGGGACCAAAAACATTCAGTACTTC.

The V call is TRBV5-1, the J call TRBJ2-7, with 7 nucleotides matching TRBD2. This CDR3 region has 15 residues. With 0 bases clipped from V and 6 bases from J, the junction kept 9 bases outside the gene matches. Looked up from germline, CDR1 is SGHRS and CDR2 is YFSETQ. The chain's CDR3 is CASSLDRIGEGEQYF. CDR3 nucleotides: TGCGCCAGCAGCTTGGACCGGATAGGGGAGGGCGAGCAGTACTTC.

The CDR3 DNA reads TGTGCCAGTAGTATCTGGGGGGTGACTGAAGCTTTCTTT. Protein sequence: CASSIWGVTEAFF. V usage is TRBV19 and J usage is TRBJ1-1, with D possibly being TRBD1 (5 bases). Germline V lookup: CDR1 LNHDA, CDR2 SQIVND (reference sequence). The ends were cut back, 3 bases at V and 5 bases at J, with 10 bases in the middle. The CDR3 consists of 13 residues.

This clone has only a few counts. The chain is built from TRBV7-9 and TRBJ2-1; possibly TRBD2 for D (6 bases). Trimming stripped 1 base from V and 12 bases from J, with 22 bases between. The CDR3 is 16 residues long. In germline, CDR1 is SEHNR, CDR2 FQNEAQ (reference sequence). The CDR3 DNA is TGTGCCAGCAGCTTAGATGGGGCTAGTGGACTGGGGGGGCAGTTCTTC. Protein: CASSLDGASGLGGQFF.

V and J are TRBV15 and TRBJ1-5; D remains ambiguous. Germline V gene lookup returns CDR1 LNHNV and CDR2 YYDKDF (reference sequence). The CDR3 has 15 amino acids. Trimming removed 1 base from V and 2 bases from J, with 9 bases in between. For the CDR3, the DNA is TGTGCCACCAGCAGAGTTTACGGGGGCAATCAGCCCCAGCATTTT. This codes for CATSRVYGGNQPQHF.

This clone was observed once. This chain connects TRBV6-5 to TRBJ1-3; D unresolved. The CDR3 extends over 14 amino acids. V was shortened by 6 bases and J by 2 bases, with 11 bases between the two germline ends. Germline CDR1 MNHEY, CDR2 SVGAGI. The CDR3 spells CASRILRTGNTIYF. CDR3 in DNA: TGTGCCAGCAGAATACTCCGAACTGGAAACACCATATATTTT.

This chain connects TRBV11-3 to TRBJ1-1; no clear D. CDR3 length: 13 amino acids. V lost 4 bases and J 2 bases, leaving 8 bases between the germline ends. In germline, CDR1 is SGHNT, CDR2 YENEEA. DNA for the CDR3: TGTGCCAGCAGCTCGGACTATAACACTGAAGCTTTCTTT. This gives the protein CASSSDYNTEAFF. The entire variable domain, with the rest obtained from reference TRBV11-3 and TRBJ1-1, is as follows: EAGVVQSPRYKIIEKKQPVAFWCNPISGHNTLYWYLQNLGQGPELLIRYENEEAVDDSQLPKDRFSAERLKGVDSTLKIQPAELGDSAVYLCASSSDYNTEAFFGQGTRLTVV.

The chain uses TRBV11-2 and TRBJ1-5; 7 bases align to TRBD1. There are 15 residues in the CDR3. CDR1 and CDR2 (germline): SGHAT, FQNNGV. The V and J ends lost 7 bases and 3 bases, in that order; junction bases with no gene match: 9. The CDR3 nucleotides are TGTGCCAGCATCCCGGGACAGAGAATCAATCAGCCCCAGCATTTT. This translates into CASIPGQRINQPQHF.

The chain is built from TRBV6-6 and TRBJ2-7; 7 bases match TRBD1. Germline V CDR1 and CDR2: MNHNY, SVGAGI (reference sequence). With 6 bases clipped from V and 0 bases from J, the junction kept 8 bases outside the gene matches. The length of the CDR3 is 15 residues. The CDR3 is CASSRGQVSSYEQYF. In DNA, the CDR3 is TGTGCCAGCAGCCGAGGACAGGTGAGCTCCTACGAGCAGTACTTC.

This clone was detected a few times. V is TRBV5-1 and J is TRBJ2-5; 7 bases are a match to TRBD2. CDR3 length: 15 amino acids. The V and J ends lost 0 bases and 5 bases, in that order; junction bases with no gene match: 7. Per the germline V gene, CDR1 is SGHRS and CDR2 is YFSETQ. CDR3 bases: TGCGCCAGCAGCTTGGAACTTTGGCGGGAGGAGACCCAGTACTTC. Protein sequence: CASSLELWREETQYF.

This chain connects TRBV6-4 to TRBJ2-1; 9 positions agree with TRBD2. The V gene end was trimmed by 4 bases and the J gene end by 8 bases; junction bases not matched to a gene: 9. Looked up from germline, CDR1 is MRHNA and CDR2 is SNTAGT. The CDR3 runs 15 residues. The CDR3 sequence is CASSAWGSGGDEQFF. CDR3 DNA: TGTGCCAGCAGTGCATGGGGTAGCGGGGGAGATGAGCAGTTCTTC.

Points on this clone: The junction departs from germline at one end; a sequencing error may be responsible. The V call is TRBV7-7, the J call TRBJ2-5; D is unresolved. The end of the DNA fits TRBJ2-7 better, so the J call may be wrong. CDR3 length equals 13 residues. CDR1 is SSHAT and CDR2 is FNYEAQ in the germline V gene (reference sequence). The DNA of the CDR3 is TGTGCTAGCAGCCTAGGCCCCCAATACGAGCAGTACTTC. Translated: CASSLGPQYEQYF.

This clone is classed as medium-sized. V usage is TRBV27 and J usage is TRBJ1-2; 9 bases agree with TRBD1. CDR3 length equals 14 residues. J gave up 4 bases and V 4 bases, and 4 bases lay outside the gene matches. Germline V gene lookup returns CDR1 MNHEY and CDR2 SMNVEV (reference sequence). The DNA for the CDR3 is TGTGCCAGCAGTTCCGGGACAGGGACCTATGGCTACACCTTC. Protein product: CASSSGTGTYGYTF.

The rearrangement uses TRBV5-1 and TRBJ1-4; no firm D call. The CDR3 is 15 amino acids. Germline CDR1 SGHRS, CDR2 YFSETQ. The V end lost 1 base, the J end lost 8 bases, and 15 bases lay between the germline ends. The CDR3 reads CASSLFGGSREKLFF. The CDR3 DNA sequence: TGCGCCAGCAGCTTGTTCGGCGGAAGTAGGGAAAAACTGTTTTTT. The variable domain in full, with the rest retrieved from reference TRBV5-1 and TRBJ1-4, is KAGVTQTPRYLIKTRGQQVTLSCSPISGHRSVSWYQQTPGQGLQFLFEYFSETQRNKGNFPGRFSGRQFSNSRSEMNVSTLELGDSALYLCASSLFGGSREKLFFGSGTQLSVL.

The gene calls are TRBV4-1 and TRBJ2-3; a possible D gene is TRBD1 (5 bases). The CDR3 loop spans 16 amino acids. Germline assignment: CDR1 MGHRA and CDR2 YSYEKL. V lost 4 bases, J lost 4 bases, and 18 bases lay in between. CDR3 protein: CASSLGAAGPADTQYF. CDR3 sequence (DNA): TGCGCCAGCAGCCTAGGAGCCGCAGGGCCGGCAGATACGCAGTATTTT.

In its sample, this clone is medium-sized. The V and J genes are TRBV5-1 and TRBJ1-1; no reliable D call. The ends were cut back, 3 bases at V and 2 bases at J, with 11 bases in the middle. The germline gives CDR1 SGHRS, CDR2 YFSETQ. The CDR3 loop spans 14 amino acids. The CDR3 region has the DNA TGCGCCAGCAGCTGGGTCCCGGGAAACACTGAAGCTTTCTTT. Protein sequence: CASSWVPGNTEAFF.

The chain combines TRBV5-1 with TRBJ2-5, with 10 bases aligning to TRBD2. Germline V CDR1 and CDR2: SGHRS, YFSETQ. J lost 1 base, V lost 0 bases, and 3 bases had no gene match. CDR3 length: 16 amino acids. CDR3 loop: CASSLALAGVQETQYF. The CDR3 DNA sequence: TGCGCCAGCAGCTTGGCCCTAGCGGGGGTCCAAGAGACCCAGTACTTC.

This sequence joins TRBV7-9 and TRBJ2-2, with D perhaps TRBD1 (6 bases). From germline, CDR1 is SEHNR and CDR2 FQNEAQ (reference sequence). Trimming removed 4 bases at V and 3 bases at J, with 21 bases between. This CDR3 region has 18 residues. CDR3 residues: CASSSQKIRDTYTGELFF. CDR3 bases: TGTGCCAGCAGCTCACAAAAAATCCGGGACACCTACACCGGGGAGCTGTTTTTT.